This entry features one T cell receptor (beta chain) sequence. The source of the sample is a study of blood T cell repertoires in COVID-19. Overall study: The United States, Italy and Spain were the sources of the acute and convalescent COVID-19 samples. From T cells, B-cell-depleted T cells, or PBMCs came the material, which was cDNA or gDNA.

Germline V gene lookup returns CDR1 MDHEN and CDR2 SYDVKM. Losses at the gene ends were 6 bases for V and 4 bases for J; bases not matched to a gene: 8. The CDR3 is 14 amino acids. Method: immunoSEQ multiplex PCR; TCRdb's copy keeps in-frame clones and lacks some. The sample comprises about 200,000 clones, roughly 85% of which are singletons, and 3% to 4% rests with the top ten. Participant-reported clinical history was the basis for cohort assignment. This TCR was recovered from a woman in her 40s with acute COVID-19. The specimen sequenced was PBMCs or T cells enriched from blood (not recorded which). J is TRBJ2-7 and V is TRBV28; 8 nucleotides line up with TRBD2. The CDR3 loop reads CASSPSGSRYEQYF. The CDR3 DNA sequence: TGTGCCAGCAGCCCCAGCGGGAGTAGGTACGAGCAGTACTTC.